A single sample is the source of the 32 T cell receptor beta chains below, sequenced in a study of T cell responses to AZD1222 COVID-19 vaccine. Clones were read by immunoSEQ multiplex PCR, and TCRdb kept only the in-frame ones, dropping some. The sample lists over 130,000 clones; roughly 92% were seen once. The input for sequencing was peripheral blood, taken 28 days after the second AZD1222 dose. The receptors here all came from an adult who received the AZD1222 COVID-19 vaccine.

The chain combines TRBV6-5 with TRBJ2-3, with D possibly TRBD2 on 5 matching bases. Trimming left V 5 bases short and J 2 bases short, with 8 bases between. CDR1 and CDR2 (germline): MNHEY, SVGAGI. This CDR3 has 13 amino acids. CDR3 sequence reads: CASSTLATDTQYF. The DNA for the CDR3 is TGTGCCAGCAGTACTCTAGCCACAGATACGCAGTATTTT.

The chain joins TRBV7-9 to TRBJ1-6, with D maybe TRBD1 (5 bases). The CDR3 is 16 residues long. Trimming removed 2 bases at V and 2 bases at J, with 10 bases between. CDR1 is SEHNR and CDR2 is FQNEAQ in the germline V gene (reference sequence). The CDR3 is CASSLSGGTYNSPLHF. In nucleotides, the CDR3 is TGTGCCAGCAGCTTATCTGGGGGGACCTATAATTCACCCCTCCACTTT.

V usage is TRBV4-1 and J usage is TRBJ2-5; TRBD2 aligns across 14 bases. The CDR3 has 19 amino acids. Per germline, CDR1 MGHRA and CDR2 YSYEKL. J gave up 5 bases and V 4 bases, and 15 bases lay outside the gene matches. The CDR3 reads CASSLSGTSGRGSWETQYF. In DNA form, the CDR3 reads TGCGCCAGCAGCCTTTCCGGGACTAGCGGGAGAGGTAGTTGGGAGACCCAGTACTTC.

V usage is TRBV3-1 (or the pseudogene TRBV3-2) and J usage is TRBJ1-5; 7 bases agree with TRBD1. Germline trimming cut 3 bases from V and 5 bases from J; bases unmatched to any gene: 13. The germline V gene has CDR1 LGHDT and CDR2 YNNKEL (reference sequence). CDR3 size: 17 residues. CDR3 sequence reads: CASSHQPTGRIDQPQHF. The CDR3 DNA sequence: TGTGCCAGCAGCCATCAACCGACAGGGAGGATTGATCAGCCCCAGCATTTT.

Here the CDR3 DNA reads TGTGCCAGCAGCCTTCCAGGGGAGGGAAACACCATATATTTT. Its protein product is CASSLPGEGNTIYF. The chain links TRBV7-2 to TRBJ1-3, with D perhaps matching TRBD1 (6 bases). The V end lost 5 bases, the J end lost 4 bases, and 12 bases lay between the germline ends. CDR1 SGHTA and CDR2 FQGNSA come from the germline V gene. This CDR3 spans 14 amino acids. Complete variable domain (other parts from reference TRBV7-2 and TRBJ1-3): GAGVSQSPSNKVTEKGKDVELRCDPISGHTALYWYRQSLGQGLEFLIYFQGNSAPDKSGLPSDRFSAERTGGSVSTLTIQRTQQEDSAVYLCASSLPGEGNTIYFGEGSWLTVV.

This chain connects TRBV27 to TRBJ2-1; 8 nucleotides agree with TRBD2. The CDR3 spans 17 residues. Germline V gene lookup returns CDR1 MNHEY and CDR2 SMNVEV (reference sequence). J lost 6 bases, V lost 0 bases, and 10 bases had no gene match. The CDR3 sequence: CASSLSPGTRPSNEQFF. The CDR3 DNA is TGTGCCAGCAGTTTATCCCCCGGGACTAGGCCTTCCAATGAGCAGTTCTTC.

V usage is TRBV3-1 (or the pseudogene TRBV3-2) and J usage is TRBJ2-6; weak D call: TRBD1 (6 bases). This CDR3 has 18 amino acids. CDR1 and CDR2 (germline): LGHDT, YNNKEL (reference sequence). V shed 7 bases and J shed 2 bases, with 21 bases lying between them. The CDR3 region is CASTPVGTPLPGANVLTF. Here the CDR3 DNA reads TGTGCCAGCACCCCAGTGGGGACACCTCTCCCTGGGGCCAACGTCCTGACTTTC.

V is TRBV5-1 and J is TRBJ1-5, with TRBD1 identical over 7 bases. Trimming cost V 1 base and J 3 bases; bases outside gene matches: 4. Germline V CDR1 and CDR2: SGHRS, YFSETQ. The CDR3 contains 15 residues. CDR3 coding DNA: TGCGCCAGCAGCTTGACAGGGGCGAACAATCAGCCCCAGCATTTT. Translated: CASSLTGANNQPQHF.

The V call is TRBV6-5, the J call TRBJ1-5; 7 nucleotides align to TRBD1. This CDR3 comprises 15 residues. Germline V gives CDR1 MNHEY, CDR2 SVGAGI. V gave up 0 bases and J gave up 2 bases; unmatched junction bases: 1. The chain's CDR3 is CASSYSGQGNQPQHF. The CDR3 DNA reads as TGTGCCAGCAGTTACTCAGGACAGGGCAATCAGCCCCAGCATTTT.

This chain links TRBV28 with TRBJ2-5, with 7 bases aligning to TRBD1. Germline CDR1 MDHEN, CDR2 SYDVKM. CDR3 length: 15 amino acids. Losses at the gene ends were 6 bases for V and 1 base for J; bases not matched to a gene: 8. The CDR3 is CASRPPRDSQETQYF. CDR3 nucleotide sequence: TGTGCCAGCAGACCCCCCCGGGACAGCCAAGAGACCCAGTACTTC.

The rearrangement uses TRBV28 and TRBJ2-5, with a possible D match to TRBD1 (6 bases). The CDR3 length is 13 residues. The V gene lost 8 bases and the J gene lost 1 base, with 11 bases spanning the gap. Germline V gene lookup returns CDR1 MDHEN and CDR2 SYDVKM. The CDR3 DNA follows: TGTGCCAGCGGGACAAACCTCCAAGAGACCCAGTACTTC. Translated, it gives CASGTNLQETQYF.

The chain carries TRBV6-5 and TRBJ1-1; tentatively, D is TRBD1 (6 bases). The V end lost 2 bases, the J end lost 4 bases, and 14 bases lay between the germline ends. Germline V gives CDR1 MNHEY, CDR2 SVGAGI. The CDR3 extends over 15 amino acids. The CDR3 DNA is TGTGCCAGCAGTTACGAGCACAGGGTAGGCACTGAAGCTTTCTTT. Encoded protein: CASSYEHRVGTEAFF.

The gene calls are TRBV27 and TRBJ2-3; the match to TRBD2 covers 10 bases. CDR1 MNHEY and CDR2 SMNVEV come from the germline V gene (reference sequence). This CDR3 has 16 amino acids. The ends lost 5 bases at V and 1 base at J; junction bases unmatched: 6. The CDR3 DNA is TGTGCCAGCAGTGCCTCCGGGACTAGCGGCACAGATACGCAGTATTTT. Its translation is CASSASGTSGTDTQYF.

This rearrangement joins TRBV13 to TRBJ1-6; D is uncertain. V gave up 5 bases and J gave up 3 bases, with 11 bases separating them. This CDR3 comprises 15 residues. Per germline, CDR1 PRHDT and CDR2 FYEKMQ (reference sequence). As DNA, the CDR3 is TGTGCCAGCAGCGGCCGGGATTTCTATAATTCACCCCTCCACTTT. This gives the protein CASSGRDFYNSPLHF.

With respect to this clone: In the same sample, other DNA sequences code for this CDR3. The J gene is TRBJ2-2, the V gene TRBV5-4, with 8 bases matching TRBD1. From germline, CDR1 is SGHNT and CDR2 YYREEE (reference sequence). The CDR3 contains 16 residues. V lost 8 bases to trimming and J lost 5 bases; unmatched junction nucleotides: 14. In DNA form, the CDR3 reads TGTGCCAGTAGCCCTGCTGGACAGGGAGCGACCGGGGAGCTGTTTTTT. It encodes CASSPAGQGATGELFF.

The sample holds a few counts of this clone. The chain carries TRBV25-1 and TRBJ1-1; D perhaps matches TRBD1 (5 bases). Germline CDR1 reads MGHDK; CDR2 reads SYGVNS. V lost 9 bases, J lost 1 base, and 15 bases lay in between. The CDR3 spans 14 residues. CDR3 nucleotides: TGTGCCAGTACAGAATGGGGGGGGAACACTGAAGCTTTCTTT. Residues: CASTEWGGNTEAFF.

The chain joins TRBV6-5 to TRBJ1-3; D unresolved. The CDR3 has 15 amino acids. Germline lookup yields CDR1 MNHEY and CDR2 SVGAGI. Between the trimmed V and J ends, which lost 5 bases and 4 bases, there was a span of 15 bases. CDR3 bases: TGTGCCAGCAGTAGGGTAGGGATTAGAGGAAACACCATATATTTT. Amino acids: CASSRVGIRGNTIYF.

CDR3 DNA sequence: TGTGCCAGCAGCCTCACGACAGACTATGGCTACACCTTC. Amino acid sequence: CASSLTTDYGYTF. The gene calls are TRBV3-1 (or the pseudogene TRBV3-2) and TRBJ1-2, with D possibly TRBD1 on 5 matching bases. Trimming removed 4 bases from V and 3 bases from J, with 9 bases in between. The germline V gene encodes CDR1 LGHDT and CDR2 YNNKEL (reference sequence). The CDR3 is 13 amino acids.

Here the CDR3 reads CASIGGADEKLFF. The CDR3, as DNA: TGTGCCAGCATTGGAGGTGCTGATGAAAAACTGTTTTTT. The chain couples TRBV6-5 to TRBJ1-4, with D uncertain. Germline CDR1 and CDR2: MNHEY and SVGAGI. The CDR3 is 13 amino acids. Trimming left V 7 bases short and J 6 bases short, with 12 bases between.

The chain links TRBV7-2 to TRBJ1-2; D uncertain. The length of the CDR3 is 15 residues. Looked up from germline, CDR1 is SGHTA and CDR2 is FQGNSA. Trimming cost V 7 bases and J 1 base, with 16 bases left between them. CDR3 in DNA: TGTGCCAGCAACATTGCCTCGGCCGTTAACTATGGCTACACCTTC. Its translation is CASNIASAVNYGYTF.

The chain recombines TRBV7-2 with TRBJ2-1; 8 bases match TRBD2. The CDR3 runs to 14 residues. V was clipped by 7 bases and J by 6 bases; unmatched bases: 8. Germline assignment: CDR1 SGHTA and CDR2 FQGNSA. For the CDR3, the DNA is TGTGCCAGCACGGGAGGGGGACGGGTCAATGAGCAGTTCTTC. It specifies CASTGGGRVNEQFF.

The chain couples TRBV3-1 (or the pseudogene TRBV3-2) to TRBJ1-5; 9 positions agree with TRBD1. Trimming took 1 base from V and 4 from J; bases not matched to a gene: 2. The CDR3 contains 15 residues. Per germline, CDR1 LGHDT and CDR2 YNNKEL (reference sequence). The CDR3 DNA reads TGTGCCAGCAGCCAAGGGGACAGGGATAATCAGCCCCAGCATTTT. It is translated as CASSQGDRDNQPQHF.

This chain connects TRBV2 to TRBJ1-2, with TRBD1 as a possible D gene (5 bases). CDR1 and CDR2 (germline): SNHLY, FYNNEI. This CDR3 is built from 16 residues. Deletions cut 5 bases from V and 4 bases from J, with 20 bases between. CDR3: CASSPSDLQGRYGYTF. CDR3 in DNA: TGTGCCAGCAGTCCGTCGGATTTGCAGGGACGCTATGGCTACACCTTC.

This chain connects TRBV28 to TRBJ2-7; D may be TRBD2 (6 bases). Germline V gene lookup returns CDR1 MDHEN and CDR2 SYDVKM. V shed 10 bases and J shed 2 bases, with 15 bases lying between them. This CDR3 has 13 residues. The CDR3 coding sequence is TGTGCCACCATACTGGGGGGTGCCTACGAGCAGTACTTC. This gives the protein CATILGGAYEQYF.

The rearrangement joins TRBV5-1 to TRBJ1-2; D remains ambiguous. The CDR3 totals 14 residues. Per the germline V gene, CDR1 is SGHRS and CDR2 is YFSETQ. Trimming cost V 4 bases and J 0 bases, with 10 bases left between them. CDR3 DNA sequence: TGCGCCAGCAGCCCGCCCACAGCTAACTATGGCTACACCTTC. This translates into CASSPPTANYGYTF.

The chain couples TRBV2 to TRBJ1-5; a possible D gene is TRBD1 (6 bases). The CDR3 sequence is 12 residues long. V shed 6 bases and J shed 6 bases, with 9 bases lying between them. CDR1 is SNHLY, CDR2 FYNNEI, per germline. CDR3 amino acids: CASRGAAQPQHF. In DNA form, the CDR3 reads TGTGCCAGCAGGGGGGCGGCTCAGCCCCAGCATTTT.

V gene TRBV6-6 combines with J gene TRBJ2-3; D remains ambiguous. The CDR3 consists of 12 residues. Trimming shortened V by 11 bases and J by 2 bases, and 11 bases separated the two germline ends. Germline V gives CDR1 MNHNY, CDR2 SVGAGI (reference sequence). Written as DNA, the CDR3 is TGTGCCTTGGGTGGGTTCACAGATACGCAGTATTTT. It codes for CALGGFTDTQYF.

The genes are TRBV7-9 and TRBJ1-6, with TRBD1 as a possible D gene (5 bases). The V gene lost 4 bases and the J gene lost 0 bases, with 13 bases spanning the gap. Germline V gene sequence: CDR1 SEHNR, CDR2 FQNEAQ (reference sequence). There are 17 residues in the CDR3. The CDR3 DNA is TGTGCCAGCAGCTCCACCCGGGGGAGCTCCTATAATTCACCCCTCCACTTT. It codes for CASSSTRGSSYNSPLHF.

This clone was detected only a few times. The chain has TRBV6-5 and TRBJ2-1; 7 bases are shared with TRBD1. V was clipped by 0 bases and J by 8 bases; unmatched bases: 10. Germline V gene sequence: CDR1 MNHEY, CDR2 SVGAGI. This CDR3 has 16 amino acids. For the CDR3, the DNA is TGTGCCAGCAGTTACTCAAGGGACAGCCACGGGGATGAGCAGTTCTTC. It translates to CASSYSRDSHGDEQFF.

The rearrangement joins TRBV29-1 to TRBJ1-1; D gene ambiguous. V lost 7 bases and J lost 5, with 17 bases in between. This CDR3 is 13 amino acids long. Germline V gene lookup returns CDR1 SQVTM and CDR2 ANQGSEA. As DNA, the CDR3 is TGCAGCGCATGGACGGTTAGGTTTACTGAAGCTTTCTTT. Its translation is CSAWTVRFTEAFF. Based on the CDR3 plus reference TRBV29-1 and TRBJ1-1, the full variable domain is SAVISQKPSRDICQRGTSLTIQCQVDSQVTMMFWYRQQPGQSLTLIATANQGSEATYESGFVIDKFPISRPNLTFSTLTVSNMSPEDSSIYLCSAWTVRFTEAFFGQGTRLTVV.

This clone was counted once. V is TRBV2 and J is TRBJ1-1; no firm D call. CDR1 is SNHLY and CDR2 is FYNNEI in the germline V gene. This CDR3 contains 15 residues. V lost 6 bases and J lost 0, with 14 bases in between. The CDR3: CASSEVWPMNTEAFF. The DNA of the CDR3 is TGTGCCAGCAGCGAGGTGTGGCCGATGAACACTGAAGCTTTCTTT.

V usage is TRBV5-4 and J usage is TRBJ2-3; TRBD2 might be the D (5 bases). V was clipped by 0 bases and J by 4 bases, with 9 bases between them. The CDR3 consists of 14 residues. The germline gives CDR1 SGHNT, CDR2 YYREEE (reference sequence). The CDR3 loop is CASSLVSVSDTQYF. In nucleotides, the CDR3 is TGTGCCAGCAGCTTGGTTAGCGTCTCAGATACGCAGTATTTT.